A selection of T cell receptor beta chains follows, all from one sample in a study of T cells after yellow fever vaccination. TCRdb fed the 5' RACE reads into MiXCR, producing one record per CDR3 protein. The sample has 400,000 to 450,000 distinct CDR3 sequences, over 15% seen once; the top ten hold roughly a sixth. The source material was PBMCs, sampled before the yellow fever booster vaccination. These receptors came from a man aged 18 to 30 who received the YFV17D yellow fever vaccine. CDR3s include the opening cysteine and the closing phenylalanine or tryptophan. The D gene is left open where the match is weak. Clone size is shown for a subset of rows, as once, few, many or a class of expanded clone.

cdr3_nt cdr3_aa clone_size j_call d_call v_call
TGTGCCAGCAGAGAGGGGGGTGAGACCCAGTACTTC CASREGGETQYF - TRBJ2-5 - TRBV12-3/TRBV12-4
TGTGCCAGCAGTTCATATTGGGCTGGGGCCAACGTCCTGACTTTC CASSSYWAGANVLTF - TRBJ2-6 - TRBV7-6
TGTGCCAGCATATACACTACCACTGGAAACACCATATATTTT CASIYTTTGNTIYF - TRBJ1-3 - TRBV12-3/TRBV12-4
TGTGCCAGCAGCTCTCCTTATGACGATGAAGCTTTCTTT CASSSPYDDEAFF many TRBJ1-1 - TRBV7-9
TGCGCCAGCCAGGGATTGTACACAGATACGCAGTATTTT CASQGLYTDTQYF - TRBJ2-3 - TRBV5-1
TGTGCCAGCAGTTATGTGGGCAGTGGTAGCTCCTACAATGAGCAGTTCTTC CASSYVGSGSSYNEQFF - TRBJ2-1 - TRBV6-6
TGTGCCAGTACCTCGGGACTAGCGGAGAATGAGCAGTTCTTC CASTSGLAENEQFF few TRBJ2-1 TRBD2 TRBV19
TGCAGTGCCTTGGGGACAGGGACCTACTCTGGGGCCAACGTCCTGACTTTC CSALGTGTYSGANVLTF - TRBJ2-6 TRBD1 TRBV20-1
TGTGCCAGCAGTCACGACAGGAACAATGAGCAGTTCTTC CASSHDRNNEQFF few TRBJ2-1 - TRBV12-3/TRBV12-4
TGTGCCAGCAGCCCGCTCCGGAACAGGGGCTACGAGCAGTACTTC CASSPLRNRGYEQYF - TRBJ2-7 TRBD1 TRBV7-9
TGTGCCAGCAGCGCCCCGGGGGGGCAAGAGACCCAGTACTTC CASSAPGGQETQYF - TRBJ2-5 TRBD2 TRBV7-2
TGCAGCGCTGATATATGGCAGGCGTACAATGAGCAGTTCTTC CSADIWQAYNEQFF few TRBJ2-1 - TRBV29-1
TGTGCCGCTGGGGTTGGCAGAAACACTGAAGCTTTCTTT CAAGVGRNTEAFF - TRBJ1-1 - TRBV7-2
TGTGCCAGCAGCTTAGTGCACGGGAGGACTGAAGCTTTCTTT CASSLVHGRTEAFF few TRBJ1-1 - TRBV11-2
TGCGCCAGCAGCCCGGGACAGGCTTTAGTCTATGGCTACACCTTC CASSPGQALVYGYTF - TRBJ1-2 TRBD1 TRBV5-1
TGTGCCAGCAGCTTAACGGGTGGGCCTGGCCCAGATACGCAGTATTTT CASSLTGGPGPDTQYF - TRBJ2-3 - TRBV7-3
TGTGCCATCAGTGGACAGGACAGCTCCTACGAGCAGTACTTC CAISGQDSSYEQYF many TRBJ2-7 - TRBV10-3
TGTGCCAGCAGTTACGGGGACAGGTTGTACTATGGCTACACCTTC CASSYGDRLYYGYTF - TRBJ1-2 TRBD1 TRBV6-2/TRBV6-3
TGTGCCAGCAGCTTTCCAGAAACCAATGAGCAGTTCTTC CASSFPETNEQFF - TRBJ2-1 - TRBV7-3
TGTGCCAGCAGCTTAGACCGGCCAGGGGGGGACACTGAAGCTTTCTTT CASSLDRPGGDTEAFF - TRBJ1-1 TRBD1 TRBV7-3
TGTGCCAGCAGTCCGGAACAGGGGGCCTGGGAGACCCAGTACTTC CASSPEQGAWETQYF few TRBJ2-5 TRBD1 TRBV12-3/TRBV12-4
TGCAGTGTTAGCGGGGGGCCTTCTAGCACAGATACGCAGTATTTT CSVSGGPSSTDTQYF few TRBJ2-3 TRBD2 TRBV20-1
TGTGCCAGCAGTTTTAGCGGGGGGGGCTACAATGAGCAGTTCTTC CASSFSGGGYNEQFF - TRBJ2-1 TRBD2 TRBV12-3/TRBV12-4
TGCGCCAGCAGCGGGACAGCGCAAGAGACCCAGTACTTC CASSGTAQETQYF many TRBJ2-5 TRBD1 TRBV5-1
TGCGCCAGCAGTGAGGAGATAGCGGGGGCCAGCGGGAACATTCAGTACTTC CASSEEIAGASGNIQYF - TRBJ2-4 TRBD2 TRBV10-2
TGCAGCGTTGCCGAATCGAACACCGGGGAGCTGTTTTTT CSVAESNTGELFF few TRBJ2-2 - TRBV29-1
TGTGCCAGTAGTCCCAACGAGGTCAATGAGCAGTTCTTC CASSPNEVNEQFF - TRBJ2-1 - TRBV19
TGTGCCACCAGCAGAAGAGGGGGGGCCCCAGATACGCAGTATTTT CATSRRGGAPDTQYF - TRBJ2-3 - TRBV15
TGTGCCAGCAGCCATAGCCTAAGGGGGCCCTATGGCTACACCTTC CASSHSLRGPYGYTF few TRBJ1-2 TRBD1 TRBV27
TGTGCCAGCAGTTGGGGGCGGACGAACGAGCAGTACTTC CASSWGRTNEQYF once TRBJ2-7 - TRBV6-5
TGCGCCAGCAGCTTGGGGGGACAGGTCTACGAGCAGTACTTC CASSLGGQVYEQYF few TRBJ2-7 TRBD1 TRBV5-1
TGTGCCAGCAGGAGGTTGTCAGAACACTCGAACACCGGGGAGCTGTTTTTT CASRRLSEHSNTGELFF - TRBJ2-2 - TRBV6-1
TGCGCCAGCAGCTTGGAGCGACAGAAGTACGAGCAGTACTTC CASSLERQKYEQYF - TRBJ2-7 - TRBV5-1
TGTGCCAGCAGCCTAGCGCCTGGGGCCAACGTCCTGACTTTC CASSLAPGANVLTF few TRBJ2-6 - TRBV3-1
TGTGCCAGCAGCCCCGTAACCGCCTACGAGCAGTACTTC CASSPVTAYEQYF few TRBJ2-7 - TRBV7-2
TGCGCCAGCAGCCAACCCACACGAAGCTCCTACAATGAGCAGTTCTTC CASSQPTRSSYNEQFF - TRBJ2-1 - TRBV4-1
TGCGCCAGCAGCTGGGGACAGTTAAACATTCAGTACTTC CASSWGQLNIQYF few TRBJ2-4 TRBD1 TRBV5-1
TGTGCCAGCAGCGTAGCCACATTGGGCACTGAAGCTTTCTTT CASSVATLGTEAFF few TRBJ1-1 - TRBV9
TGTGCCAGCAGTTTCAAGGACAGGGTCACTGAAGCTTTCTTT CASSFKDRVTEAFF few TRBJ1-1 TRBD1 TRBV6-5
TGTGCCAGCAGCCCGAAATGGGACAGTACCGCGACCTACGAGCAGTACTTC CASSPKWDSTATYEQYF - TRBJ2-7 TRBD1 TRBV5-6
TGCAGTGCTAAAGGGACTAGCGGGAGATACAATGAGCAGTTCTTC CSAKGTSGRYNEQFF - TRBJ2-1 TRBD2 TRBV20-1
TGTGCCTGGATGGAGGGGGCTCACTCTGGGGCCAACGTCCTGACTTTC CAWMEGAHSGANVLTF few TRBJ2-6 - TRBV30
TGTGCCAGCTCACCAGTACGGACAGGCTTC CASSPVRTGF few TRBJ2-1 TRBD1 TRBV18
TGCGCCAGCAGTCAAGGGTCGGGACAGGATTACTACGAGCAGTACTTC CASSQGSGQDYYEQYF few TRBJ2-7 TRBD1 TRBV23-1
TGCGCCAGCAGCCAAGACACGAACACTGAAGCTTTCTTT CASSQDTNTEAFF few TRBJ1-1 - TRBV4-3
TGTGCCACCACTAGTAAAGACAGGGGGCTCCATCAGCCCCAGCATTTT CATTSKDRGLHQPQHF few TRBJ1-5 TRBD1 TRBV6-2/TRBV6-3